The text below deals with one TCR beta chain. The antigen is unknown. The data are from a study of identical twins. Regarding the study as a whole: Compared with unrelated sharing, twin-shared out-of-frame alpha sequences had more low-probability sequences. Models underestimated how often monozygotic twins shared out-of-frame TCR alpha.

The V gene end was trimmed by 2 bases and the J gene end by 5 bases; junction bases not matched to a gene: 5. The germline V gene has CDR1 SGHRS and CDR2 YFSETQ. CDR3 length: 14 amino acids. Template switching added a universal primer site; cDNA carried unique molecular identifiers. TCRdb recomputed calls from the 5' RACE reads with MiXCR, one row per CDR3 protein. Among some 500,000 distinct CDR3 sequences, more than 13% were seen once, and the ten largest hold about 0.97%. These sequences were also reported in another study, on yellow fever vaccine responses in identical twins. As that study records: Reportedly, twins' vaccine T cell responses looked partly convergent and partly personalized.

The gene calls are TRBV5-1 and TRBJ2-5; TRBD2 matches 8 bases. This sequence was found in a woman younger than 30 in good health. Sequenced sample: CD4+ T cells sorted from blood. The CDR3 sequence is CASSFTGTRETQYF. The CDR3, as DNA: TGCGCCAGCAGCTTTACCGGGACTAGGGAGACCCAGTACTTC. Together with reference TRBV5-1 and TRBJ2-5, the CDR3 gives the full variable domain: KAGVTQTPRYLIKTRGQQVTLSCSPISGHRSVSWYQQTPGQGLQFLFEYFSETQRNKGNFPGRFSGRQFSNSRSEMNVSTLELGDSALYLCASSFTGTRETQYFGPGTRLLVL.